This TCR beta chain was observed in a study of T cells in tuberculosis. At the level of the study: T cells were selected with CD1B tetramers loaded with glucose monomycolate.

Cells were sorted from thawed PBMC rested overnight and stained with GMM-loaded CD1B tetramer, viability dye and anti-CD3. The CD1B tetramers carried C32 glucose monomycolate purified from Rhodococcus equi. Tetramer-negative cells, about 94,000 per donor, were also sorted. Comment on this clone: Other DNA sequences in the same sample also yield this CDR3.

Germline V lookup: CDR1 GTSNPN, CDR2 SVGIG (reference sequence). This CDR3 comprises 13 residues. V lost 0 bases, J lost 4 bases, and 7 bases lay in between. Sequencing of TCR-alpha and TCR-beta chains was unpaired. Sequenced by immunoSEQ multiplex PCR; TCRdb stores in-frame clones only, minus some. The data contain about 58,000 clones, roughly 90% of them singletons. Study-wide results and limits: T cells binding CD1B-GMM tetramer weakly possibly escaped the sort.

The sequence was collected from an adult woman with latent tuberculosis. Sequencing was done on a sample of CD1b-GMM tetramer-negative cells sorted from PBMCs. The chain combines TRBV30 with TRBJ1-5; a possible D gene is TRBD1 (5 bases). The CDR3: CAWSVRGNQPQHF. DNA for the CDR3: TGTGCCTGGAGTGTACGGGGGAATCAGCCCCAGCATTTT.